One sample yielded the 9 T cell receptor beta chains listed below, sequenced in a study of cytomegalovirus exposure and HLA in healthy donors. The PCR had 60 Vbeta and 13 Jbeta primers. Profiling relied on immunoSEQ multiplex PCR, and the TCRdb table lists in-frame clones only, not all of them. The data contain 90,000 to 120,000 clones, roughly 80% of them singletons. Sequencing used PBMCs. These TCRs come from a female donor in good health and CMV-seropositive.

This clone was detected a few times. The V gene is TRBV7-9, the J gene TRBJ2-1; 8 bases agree with TRBD1. V dropped 1 base and J dropped 7; count of bases not matched to a gene: 15. Germline V gives CDR1 SEHNR, CDR2 FQNEAQ (reference sequence). This CDR3 comprises 18 residues. The CDR3 region is CASSLEGPDGQGMNEQFF. The CDR3 DNA follows: TGTGCCAGCAGCTTAGAAGGGCCGGACGGACAGGGTATGAATGAGCAGTTCTTC.

The chain carries TRBV5-6 and TRBJ1-2; D might be TRBD1 (5 bases). The V gene's germline CDR1 is SGHDT and CDR2 YYEEEE. CDR3 length: 13 residues. Trimming stripped 0 bases from V and 8 bases from J, with 11 bases between. Here the CDR3 reads CASSLASGDGYTF. CDR3 bases: TGTGCCAGCAGCTTGGCCAGCGGGGACGGCTACACCTTC.

This chain links TRBV7-8 with TRBJ1-5; D not certain. The CDR3 runs 16 residues. Germline V CDR1 and CDR2: SGHVS, FQNEAQ. V lost 2 bases to trimming and J lost 6 bases, with 17 bases between them. The CDR3 DNA is TGTGCCAGCAGCTTATTGGGAGGGAGGTTGAGTCAGCCCCAGCATTTT. This gives the protein CASSLLGGRLSQPQHF. Variable domain in full (rest from reference TRBV7-8 and TRBJ1-5): GAGVSQSPRYKVAKRGQDVALRCDPISGHVSLFWYQQALGQGPEFLTYFQNEAQLDKSGLPSDRFFAERPEGSVSTLKIQRTQQEDSAVYLCASSLLGGRLSQPQHFGDGTRLSIL.

V usage is TRBV6-1 and J usage is TRBJ1-4, with a possible D match to TRBD1 (6 bases). The CDR3 has 15 residues. V gave up 3 bases and J gave up 6 bases, with 14 bases separating them. The germline V gene encodes CDR1 MNHNS and CDR2 SASEGT. This chain's CDR3 is CASSDSGTIDEKLFF. In DNA, the CDR3 is TGTGCCAGCAGTGACTCCGGGACAATTGATGAAAAACTGTTTTTT.

V gene TRBV6-5 combines with J gene TRBJ2-1, with TRBD2 identical over 7 bases. Unmatched junction bases numbered 9, after V lost 5 bases and J lost 5 bases. This CDR3 is 15 amino acids long. Germline V lookup: CDR1 MNHEY, CDR2 SVGAGI. As DNA, the CDR3 is TGTGCCAGCAGTAACGAGCGGGAAGGTAACAATGAGCAGTTCTTC. This translates into CASSNEREGNNEQFF.

The genes are TRBV28 and TRBJ1-1; 8 bases are shared with TRBD1. J lost 1 base, V lost 1 base, and 2 bases had no gene match. The germline CDR1 and CDR2 sequences are MDHEN and SYDVKM. This CDR3 has 15 amino acids. The chain's CDR3 is CASSLYGTGNTEAFF. Written as DNA, the CDR3 is TGTGCCAGCAGTTTATACGGGACAGGGAACACTGAAGCTTTCTTT.

This chain connects TRBV7-8 to TRBJ2-3; 14 bases agree with TRBD2. This CDR3 has 18 residues. The germline CDR1 and CDR2 sequences are SGHVS and FQNEAQ. The V and J ends lost 5 bases and 2 bases, in that order; junction bases with no gene match: 9. This CDR3 reads CASSPQAGLAGATDTQYF. CDR3 bases: TGTGCCAGCAGCCCCCAGGCGGGACTAGCGGGAGCCACAGATACGCAGTATTTT.

The V call is TRBV9, the J call TRBJ2-2; a possible D gene is TRBD1 (5 bases). The CDR3 consists of 14 residues. Germline loops: CDR1 SGDLS, CDR2 YYNGEE. Trimming stripped 0 bases from V and 5 bases from J, with 8 bases between. This CDR3 is CASSVEAGTGELFF. The CDR3 nucleotides read TGTGCCAGCAGCGTAGAGGCAGGGACCGGGGAGCTGTTTTTT.

The rearrangement uses TRBV18 and TRBJ2-5; D not resolved. Trimming took off 0 bases at V and 0 bases at J, with 5 bases between the two ends. The CDR3 length is 14 residues. Per the germline V gene, CDR1 is KGHSH and CDR2 is LQKENI. The CDR3 DNA follows: TGTGCCAGCTCACCACCGGGCTACCAAGAGACCCAGTACTTC. Protein: CASSPPGYQETQYF.